The rows below give T cell receptor beta chains drawn from one sample of a study of identical twins. A single record per CDR3 protein comes from TCRdb applying MiXCR to the 5' RACE reads. Of some 230,000 distinct CDR3 sequences in the sample, over 5.5% were seen once. This sample also belongs to another study, concerning T cells expressing NK-cell markers.

What was sequenced was CD8+ T cells sorted from blood. The receptors here all came from a woman younger than 35 in good health. CDR3s include the opening cysteine and the closing phenylalanine or tryptophan.

j_call v_call cdr3_aa
TRBJ2-7 TRBV12-3/TRBV12-4 CASSLSRYEQYF
TRBJ2-7 TRBV30 CAWSSQGREQYF
TRBJ1-3 TRBV12-3/TRBV12-4 CASSRSDRERTGNTIYF
TRBJ2-1 TRBV19 CASSITSGVEQFF
TRBJ2-2 TRBV13 CASSPGTAGELFF
TRBJ2-1 TRBV19 CASSIVRGSHNEQFF
TRBJ1-1 TRBV5-6 CASSLARAYTEAFF
TRBJ1-1 TRBV6-1 CASTIGTGSTEAFF
TRBJ2-7 TRBV29-1 CSVITGTRAYEQYF
TRBJ2-1 TRBV5-5 CASSLPQGSRVF
TRBJ2-5 TRBV9 CASSRGAGEGETQYF
TRBJ2-1 TRBV27 CASSLLTGGASYNEQFF
TRBJ2-5 TRBV20-1 CSASGTSGGPWAQYF
TRBJ2-7 TRBV29-1 CSVYDRDEQYF
TRBJ2-5 TRBV6-5 CASSYSSAGGETQYF
TRBJ2-3 TRBV9 CASSVTRSTDTQYF
TRBJ2-7 TRBV3-1 CASSQGTGGDEQYF
TRBJ2-5 TRBV7-6 CASSSSTRTEETQYF
TRBJ2-7 TRBV27 CASSGTGAPYEQYF
TRBJ2-3 TRBV7-3 CASSSNLGDTQYF